This entry lists 13 T cell receptor beta chains sequenced from one sample in a study of radiation and T cells in renal cell carcinoma. Sequenced by immunoSEQ multiplex PCR; TCRdb stores in-frame clones only, minus some. The table records 120,000 to 150,000 clones, 65% to 90% of them present only once. Time point meaning: blood 4 weeks post-SBRT, at nephrectomy. Described treatment: 15 Gy SBRT to primary tumor, nephrectomy 4 weeks later. The source was blood, collected from a patient whose treatment included radiotherapy and nephrectomy. Receptors originate from a woman in her 50s with renal cell carcinoma.

The chain carries TRBV11-2 and TRBJ2-7; the D gene is possibly TRBD1 (5 bases). V gave up 5 bases and J gave up 4 bases, with 15 bases separating them. Germline V gene lookup returns CDR1 SGHAT and CDR2 FQNNGV. There are 14 residues in the CDR3. CDR3 amino acids: CASSDPPRAYEQYF. DNA for the CDR3: TGTGCCAGCAGCGATCCGCCCAGGGCGTACGAGCAGTACTTC.

The chain carries TRBV28 and TRBJ1-4; possibly TRBD1 for D (5 bases). There are 14 residues in the CDR3. V was shortened by 3 bases and J by 12 bases, with 17 bases between the two germline ends. From germline, CDR1 is MDHEN and CDR2 SYDVKM. The CDR3 sequence: CASSFETDQLELFF. CDR3 nucleotides: TGTGCCAGCAGTTTCGAGACAGACCAATTAGAACTGTTTTTT.

The CDR3 sequence: CASSLDRTRAFEQYF. In DNA, the CDR3 is TGCGCCAGCAGCTTGGACAGGACAAGGGCCTTCGAGCAGTACTTC. The chain links TRBV5-1 to TRBJ2-7, with D possibly matching TRBD1 (5 bases). Trimming took 0 bases from V and 6 from J, leaving 16 bases between them. The CDR3 loop spans 15 amino acids. The germline CDR1 and CDR2 sequences are SGHRS and YFSETQ. Drawing the rest from reference TRBV5-1 and TRBJ2-7, the complete variable domain is KAGVTQTPRYLIKTRGQQVTLSCSPISGHRSVSWYQQTPGQGLQFLFEYFSETQRNKGNFPGRFSGRQFSNSRSEMNVSTLELGDSALYLCASSLDRTRAFEQYFGPGTRLTVT.

Only a few counts were recorded for this clone. V gene TRBV2 combines with J gene TRBJ1-5, with a weak D call TRBD1 (5 bases). The germline V and J ends were trimmed by 7 bases and 9 bases, with 28 bases remaining between them. Germline V CDR1 and CDR2: SNHLY, FYNNEI. The CDR3 covers 17 residues. CDR3 residues: CASTQRAGNPLFRPQHF. CDR3 bases: TGTGCCAGCACCCAAAGGGCAGGGAACCCACTTTTTCGGCCCCAGCATTTT.

The chain is built from TRBV10-2 and TRBJ2-5; maybe TRBD1 (5 bases). Trimming took 2 bases from V and 2 from J, leaving 12 bases between them. This CDR3 region has 15 residues. Germline values: CDR1 WSHSY, CDR2 SAAADI. The CDR3 here is CASSERQLLQETQYF. In nucleotides, the CDR3 is TGCGCCAGCAGTGAGCGACAGCTACTACAAGAGACCCAGTACTTC.

The V gene is TRBV2, the J gene TRBJ2-7, with a weak D call TRBD2 (6 bases). V was shortened by 8 bases and J by 1 base, with 18 bases between the two germline ends. Germline CDR1 and CDR2: SNHLY and FYNNEI. The CDR3 runs 15 residues. The CDR3 coding sequence is TGTGCCAGCCGAGACCCGGGACTGCAATCCTACGAGCAGTACTTC. Residues: CASRDPGLQSYEQYF. Full variable domain (rest looked up from reference TRBV2 and TRBJ2-7): EPEVTQTPSHQVTQMGQEVILRCVPISNHLYFYWYRQILGQKVEFLVSFYNNEISEKSEIFDDQFSVERPDGSNFTLKIRSTKLEDSAMYFCASRDPGLQSYEQYFGPGTRLTVT.

The CDR3, as DNA: TGTGCCAGCTCACCGACAGGGAATAGCAATCAGCCCCAGCATTTT. Translated: CASSPTGNSNQPQHF. The gene calls are TRBV18 and TRBJ1-5; TRBD1 matches 7 bases. Germline-derived CDR1 and CDR2 are KGHSH and LQKENI. The CDR3 is 15 amino acids. V lost 3 bases to trimming and J lost 0 bases; unmatched junction nucleotides: 2.

The rearrangement links TRBV6-5 to TRBJ2-5; no firm D call. CDR3 length equals 11 residues. Germline loops: CDR1 MNHEY, CDR2 SVGAGI. Trimming cost V 5 bases and J 5 bases, with 6 bases left between them. The CDR3 bases are TGTGCCAGCAGTGAAAAGGAGACCCAGTACTTC. This gives the protein CASSEKETQYF.

This chain connects TRBV7-2 to TRBJ1-4; D gene unclear. CDR1 is SGHTA, CDR2 FQGNSA, per germline. This CDR3 contains 13 residues. Trimming removed 2 bases from V and 12 bases from J, with 13 bases in between. This CDR3 reads CASSLMPAGELFF. The CDR3 DNA sequence: TGTGCCAGCAGCTTAATGCCCGCAGGTGAACTGTTTTTT.

V gene TRBV7-9 combines with J gene TRBJ2-3, with D uncertain. In germline, CDR1 is SEHNR, CDR2 FQNEAQ (reference sequence). This CDR3 region has 14 residues. Trimming took off 5 bases at V and 5 bases at J, with 14 bases between the two ends. The CDR3, as DNA: TGTGCCAGCAGCCTTGATAGGGCTAGAGATACGCAGTATTTT. It translates to CASSLDRARDTQYF. The whole variable domain, filled in from reference TRBV7-9 and TRBJ2-3, reads DTGVSQNPRHKITKRGQNVTFRCDPISEHNRLYWYRQTLGQGPEFLTYFQNEAQLEKSRLLSDRFSAERPKGSFSTLEIQRTEQGDSAMYLCASSLDRARDTQYFGPGTRLTVL.

The J gene is TRBJ2-1, the V gene TRBV6-5, with 11 bases fitting TRBD2. Germline lookup yields CDR1 MNHEY and CDR2 SVGAGI. The V segment lost 8 bases and the J segment 12 bases; nucleotides outside the gene matches: 6. The CDR3 is made up of 12 amino acids. For the CDR3, the DNA is TGTGCCAGCCAAAGGACTAGCGGGCGGCAGTTCTTC. It codes for CASQRTSGRQFF.

The genes are TRBV5-1 and TRBJ1-4, with D possibly matching TRBD1 (6 bases). Trimming left V 1 base short and J 1 base short, with 8 bases between. There are 15 residues in the CDR3. Germline V gene lookup returns CDR1 SGHRS and CDR2 YFSETQ. The CDR3 loop reads CASSLKQGTNEKLFF. The CDR3, as DNA: TGCGCCAGCAGCTTGAAACAGGGAACTAATGAAAAACTGTTTTTT.

V gene TRBV18 combines with J gene TRBJ2-1; 10 positions match TRBD2. The germline CDR1 and CDR2 sequences are KGHSH and LQKENI. This CDR3 is 15 amino acids long. After removal of 4 bases from V and 7 bases from J, the junction contained 7 bases not matched to a gene. As DNA, the CDR3 is TGTGCCAGCTCACGGAGTTCTAGCGGGGGAAATGAGCAGTTCTTC. Translating it yields CASSRSSSGGNEQFF. Looking up the rest from reference TRBV18 and TRBJ2-1 gives the full variable domain: NAGVMQNPRHLVRRRGQEARLRCSPMKGHSHVYWYRQLPEEGLKFMVYLQKENIIDESGMPKERFSAEFPKEGPSILRIQQVVRGDSAAYFCASSRSSSGGNEQFFGPGTRLTVL.